A selection of T cell receptor beta chains follows, all from one sample in a study of blood T cell repertoires in COVID-19. Profiled with immunoSEQ multiplex PCR; TCRdb holds only in-frame clones, not every one. The sample carries over 150,000 clones, roughly four fifths recorded once. The specimen sequenced was peripheral blood. Receptors originate from a human donor in a cohort sampled during active COVID-19. Both conserved end residues are part of each CDR3. D genes are given only for firm matches. A row's size may be missing; if present it is once, few, many or a size class.

clone size	CDR3 length	D gene	V gene	J gene	CDR3 DNA	CDR3 protein
NA	15	NA	TRBV11-2	TRBJ2-2	TGTGCCAGCAGCCCTACGGGCAGGCGGGGCGGGGAGCTGTTTTTT	CASSPTGRRGGELFF
NA	15	NA	TRBV7-6	TRBJ1-1	TGTGCCAGCAGCTTAATGCCGGGAATGAACACTGAAGCTTTCTTT	CASSLMPGMNTEAFF
NA	17	NA	TRBV19	TRBJ1-2	TGTGCCAGTAGTATAACTTGGACTAACCGATTGGACTATGGCTACACCTTC	CASSITWTNRLDYGYTF
NA	14	NA	TRBV9	TRBJ1-2	TGTGCCAGCAGCGTAGCTTCGGGGTGGAGTGGCTACACCTTC	CASSVASGWSGYTF
NA	14	TRBD1	TRBV12-5	TRBJ1-1	TGTGCTAGTGGCACCGGACAGGGGAACACTGAAGCTTTCTTT	CASGTGQGNTEAFF
few	13	NA	TRBV7-3	TRBJ2-2	TGTGCCAGCAGCTTAGCAGGGGCCGGGGAGCTGTTTTTT	CASSLAGAGELFF
NA	16	NA	TRBV5-4	TRBJ2-7	TGTGCCAGCAGCAGCCGCGAGGGTGCCGGGGGTTACGAGCAGTACTTC	CASSSREGAGGYEQYF
once	13	NA	TRBV3-1/TRBV3-2	TRBJ1-5	TGTGCCAGCAGCCTATTCCAGAATCAGCCCCAGCATTTT	CASSLFQNQPQHF
NA	17	NA	TRBV4-2	TRBJ2-1	TGTGCCAGCAGCCAGGGAGGAGGGCTGCTCGGGTACAATGAGCAGTTCTTC	CASSQGGGLLGYNEQFF
NA	14	NA	TRBV5-6	TRBJ1-5	TGTGCCAGCAGCTCCGGCCAGGGGCGCCAGCCCCAGCATTTT	CASSSGQGRQPQHF